This TCR beta chain is drawn from a study of blood T cell repertoires in COVID-19. Across the study: COVID-19 samples, acute and convalescent, were from the United States, Italy and Spain. T cells, B-cell-depleted T cells, or PBMCs supplied cDNA or gDNA.

Per the original data handling: Amplifying reference gene primers gave estimates of nucleated cell counts. Clones were sequenced by immunoSEQ multiplex PCR, and TCRdb holds only the in-frame ones, with some missing. The V and J calls and clone size are taken from that table; D and trimming were inferred from the DNA. Among about 100,000 clones listed, 82% were seen once. Germline-derived CDR1 and CDR2 are SGHRS and YFSETQ. The CDR3 contains 16 residues. The ends were cut back, 0 bases at V and 0 bases at J, with 12 bases in the middle. The chain has TRBV5-1 and TRBJ1-1; unclear D gene. The sequenced sample consisted of peripheral blood. The TCR comes from a man aged 55 to 69 with acute or convalescent COVID-19. In DNA, the CDR3 is TGCGCCAGCAGCTTGGACGCGGTTGCGATGAACACTGAAGCTTTCTTT. This gives the protein CASSLDAVAMNTEAFF.